This T cell receptor (beta chain) is drawn from a study of molecular identifiers for immune sequencing clone quantification. CDR3 length: 14 residues. Trimming took off 4 bases at V and 4 bases at J, with 13 bases between the two ends. CDR1 is MNHEY, CDR2 SMNVEV, per germline (reference sequence). TCRdb ran MiXCR on the PCR reads and lists one entry per CDR3 protein. The sample has 100,000 or so distinct CDR3 sequences, roughly a third seen once. The source is a human donor in good health. Some libraries in this study had Jurkat cell RNA spiked in. The rearrangement joins TRBV27 to TRBJ1-1; TRBD1 might be the D (5 bases). Sequenced sample: naive CD8+ T cells from blood, with Jurkat cell RNA spiked in. The subset denotes: FACS-sorted CD8+CD4-CCR7+CD45RA+ naive T cells. DNA of the CDR3: TGTGCCAGCAGTTATAGGGGCGCGTTCACTGAAGCTTTCTTT. Translation gives CASSYRGAFTEAFF.